One and the same sample provided the 21 T cell receptor beta chains below, sequenced in a study of human T cells and chemical hapten exposure. Described time point: pre-sensitization, week 0. Treatment in this sample: therapeutic diphenylcyclopropenone sensitization with weekly scalp DPC. Using its own MiXCR run on the RACE reads, TCRdb lists one record per CDR3 protein. The sample has roughly 260,000 distinct CDR3 sequences; more than 6.5% are singletons. The sequenced sample was whole blood, obtained in connection with sensitization to the hapten diphenylcyclopropenone (DPC). The receptors derive from a woman aged 40 to 55 with alopecia areata. Some clones in this sample may be carry-over from other donors' samples.

The table lists this clonotype with a few counts. This chain connects TRBV20-1 to TRBJ2-3; unclear D gene. V lost 1 base, J lost 0 bases, and 11 bases lay in between. CDR1 and CDR2 (germline): DFQATT, SNEGSKA (reference sequence). The CDR3 is 15 residues long. CDR3 nucleotides: TGCAGTGCTAGAGTCGACACCCTTAGCACAGATACGCAGTATTTT. It is translated as CSARVDTLSTDTQYF.

In its sample, this clonotype was seen a few times. J is TRBJ2-7 and V is TRBV4-3; D may be TRBD1 (5 bases). Trimming shortened V by 4 bases and J by 3 bases, and 16 bases separated the two germline ends. The CDR3 runs 15 residues. CDR1 LGHNA and CDR2 YSLEER come from the germline V gene. The CDR3 here is CASSPGSGWGYEQYF. The CDR3 nucleotides are TGCGCCAGCAGCCCCGGATCAGGGTGGGGCTACGAGCAGTACTTC.

The chain uses TRBV2 and TRBJ2-5; D is unclear. CDR3 length: 14 amino acids. V gave up 2 bases and J gave up 0 bases, with 7 bases separating them. The V gene's germline CDR1 is SNHLY and CDR2 FYNNEI. In nucleotides, the CDR3 is TGTGCCAGCAGTGAAAGCAGGAACCAAGAGACCCAGTACTTC. Protein product: CASSESRNQETQYF.

There are many counts of this clonotype. The V and J genes are TRBV2 and TRBJ2-7, with 11 bases fitting TRBD1. Germline-derived CDR1 and CDR2 are SNHLY and FYNNEI. This CDR3 comprises 14 residues. Unmatched junction bases numbered 6, after V lost 5 bases and J lost 6 bases. The CDR3 DNA is TGTGCCAGCAGTTCTCGGACAGGGGGCGCCGAGCAGTACTTC. Encoded protein: CASSSRTGGAEQYF. The full variable domain, completed using reference TRBV2 and TRBJ2-7, is EPEVTQTPSHQVTQMGQEVILRCVPISNHLYFYWYRQILGQKVEFLVSFYNNEISEKSEIFDDQFSVERPDGSNFTLKIRSTKLEDSAMYFCASSSRTGGAEQYFGPGTRLTVT.

This clonotype was seen at least ten times. This chain uses TRBV5-1 with TRBJ2-7; D might be TRBD2 (5 bases). Deletions cut 0 bases from V and 0 bases from J, with 10 bases between. This CDR3 has 15 residues. The germline gives CDR1 SGHRS, CDR2 YFSETQ. CDR3 residues: CASSLGPGSSYEQYF. As DNA, the CDR3 is TGCGCCAGCAGCTTGGGGCCGGGGAGCTCCTACGAGCAGTACTTC.

This clonotype occurred many times. V gene TRBV2 combines with J gene TRBJ1-5, with D tentatively TRBD1 (6 bases). Germline values: CDR1 SNHLY, CDR2 FYNNEI. CDR3 length: 14 amino acids. V lost 5 bases and J 3 bases, leaving 11 bases between the germline ends. Written as DNA, the CDR3 is TGTGCCAGCAGTAGGGACAACCTCAATCAGCCCCAGCATTTT. It specifies CASSRDNLNQPQHF.

This clonotype was picked up a small number of times. The V gene is TRBV6-5, the J gene TRBJ2-5, with D possibly TRBD2 on 6 matching bases. The CDR3 extends over 15 amino acids. Per the germline V gene, CDR1 is MNHEY and CDR2 is SVGAGI. Trimming took off 7 bases at V and 0 bases at J, with 15 bases between the two ends. This chain's CDR3 is CASTSFGSYQETQYF. CDR3 DNA sequence: TGTGCCAGCACATCCTTCGGGAGTTACCAAGAGACCCAGTACTTC.

This clonotype came up many times. The rearrangement uses TRBV28 and TRBJ2-4; 12 bases match TRBD2. This CDR3 is built from 16 residues. Germline values: CDR1 MDHEN, CDR2 SYDVKM. V shed 5 bases and J 5 bases; nucleotides not matched to a gene: 7. CDR3 sequence (DNA): TGTGCCAGCAGTCCTCCGGGACTAGCGGGCCAAAACATTCAGTACTTC. Its translation: CASSPPGLAGQNIQYF.

CDR3 region: CASSPGTITDTQYF. The CDR3 bases are TGTGCCAGCAGTCCCGGGACTATCACAGATACGCAGTATTTT. The J gene is TRBJ2-3, the V gene TRBV12-3 or TRBV12-4, with TRBD2 matching over 7 bases. Trimming removed 5 bases from V and 2 bases from J; junction bases left unmatched: 4. The CDR3 is 14 amino acids.

In this sample, this clonotype turned up a few times. The chain links TRBV27 to TRBJ1-5; D might be TRBD1 (6 bases). CDR1 and CDR2 from the germline V gene are MNHEY and SMNVEV (reference sequence). The CDR3 extends over 18 amino acids. V gave up 3 bases and J gave up 1 base, with 19 bases separating them. The CDR3 DNA sequence: TGTGCCAGCAGTTTGGCAGGGGCGGGAAGGACCAGCAATCAGCCCCAGCATTTT. Translating gives CASSLAGAGRTSNQPQHF.

Turning to this clonotype: An end of the junction differs from the germline gene, which may be a read error. The chain combines TRBV3-1 with TRBJ1-2; 7 bases fit TRBD1. This CDR3 region has 13 residues. Germline lookup yields CDR1 LGHDT and CDR2 YNNKEL (reference sequence). CDR3 sequence (DNA): TGTGCCAGCAGGCAAGGGGGCGGGAATGGCTACACCTTC. Its protein product is CASRQGGGNGYTF.

In its sample, this clonotype was seen a few times. The J gene is TRBJ2-5, the V gene TRBV10-3, with 7 bases lining up with TRBD2. V gave up 5 bases and J gave up 3 bases; unmatched junction bases: 9. This CDR3 is built from 15 residues. CDR1 is ENHRY and CDR2 is SYGVKD in the germline V gene. CDR3 DNA: TGTGCCATCAGTTGGAACGGGGGGACCAAAGAGACCCAGTACTTC. It yields the protein CAISWNGGTKETQYF.

The chain joins TRBV6-2 or TRBV6-3 to TRBJ1-1, with D maybe TRBD1 (5 bases). V dropped 6 bases and J dropped 5 bases, with 16 bases sitting between them. This CDR3 is 14 amino acids long. Germline V gene sequence: CDR1 MNHEY, CDR2 SVGEGT. The CDR3 reads CASRRGDPGTEAFF. CDR3 coding DNA: TGTGCCAGCAGGAGAGGGGACCCGGGGACTGAAGCTTTCTTT.

The J gene is TRBJ1-1, the V gene TRBV7-8; D not resolved. Germline CDR1 reads SGHVS; CDR2 reads FQNEAQ. The V end lost 4 bases, the J end lost 3 bases, and 9 bases lay between the germline ends. The CDR3 totals 13 residues. CDR3 DNA sequence: TGTGCCAGCAGCTCGGACTTACACACTGAAGCTTTCTTT. Protein: CASSSDLHTEAFF.

This clonotype was recorded at least ten times. This chain joins TRBV20-1 and TRBJ2-1, with TRBD2 matching 15 bases. The V gene end was trimmed by 3 bases and the J gene end by 8 bases; junction bases not matched to a gene: 8. Germline values: CDR1 DFQATT, CDR2 SNEGSKA (reference sequence). The CDR3 contains 16 residues. Here the CDR3 DNA reads TGCAGTGCTAGGGGGACTAGCGGGAGGTTACCGTATGAGCAGTTCTTC. Its translation is CSARGTSGRLPYEQFF.

This clonotype turned up a few times. The chain is built from TRBV3-1 and TRBJ2-3; 7 nucleotides align to TRBD2. The CDR3 sequence is 14 residues long. Losses at the gene ends were 6 bases for V and 7 bases for J; bases not matched to a gene: 10. Germline CDR1 and CDR2: LGHDT and YNNKEL (reference sequence). The CDR3 protein is CASRPTRGGNTQYF. CDR3 DNA sequence: TGTGCCAGCAGGCCTACAAGGGGAGGGAATACGCAGTATTTT.

The sample holds a few counts of this clonotype. The chain uses TRBV27 and TRBJ1-6; D is undetermined. The germline V gene has CDR1 MNHEY and CDR2 SMNVEV (reference sequence). This CDR3 has 13 amino acids. V lost 8 bases and J 4 bases, leaving 9 bases between the germline ends. CDR3 residues: CASGPQYNSPLHF. CDR3 sequence (DNA): TGTGCCAGCGGGCCCCAATATAATTCACCCCTCCACTTT.

The gene calls are TRBV7-9 and TRBJ1-6; 8 bases match TRBD1. Germline trimming cut 5 bases from V and 7 bases from J; bases unmatched to any gene: 4. The CDR3 is 14 amino acids. Germline loops: CDR1 SEHNR, CDR2 FQNEAQ (reference sequence). The CDR3 is CASSQGAGNSPLHF. For the CDR3, the DNA is TGTGCCAGCAGCCAGGGGGCGGGGAATTCACCCCTCCACTTT.

The chain employs TRBV6-2 or TRBV6-3 and TRBJ2-7, with D unclear. Per germline, CDR1 MNHEY and CDR2 SVGEGT. The CDR3 spans 11 residues. With 2 bases removed from V and 11 bases from J, the gap between germline ends came to 10 bases. This CDR3 reads CASSYDDWEYF. The CDR3 DNA reads TGTGCCAGCAGTTACGATGACTGGGAGTACTTC.

This clonotype has only a few counts. As DNA, the CDR3 is TGCAGTGCTAGAGATGACAGAAGGGGTGAAAAACTGTTTTTT. Protein sequence: CSARDDRRGEKLFF. The genes are TRBV20-1 and TRBJ1-4; maybe TRBD1 (5 bases). Germline V lookup: CDR1 DFQATT, CDR2 SNEGSKA (reference sequence). Trimming left V 0 bases short and J 7 bases short, with 12 bases between. The CDR3 is 14 residues long.

The J gene is TRBJ2-4, the V gene TRBV21-1; the D call of TRBD1 is as the table states it, not checked on the DNA. TRBV21-1 is a listed pseudogene. CDR3 size: 16 residues. The CDR3 DNA sequence: TGTGCCAGCAGCAAACAGGGGGGTGCAGCCAAAAACATTCAGTACTTC. Translated, it gives CASSKQGGAAKNIQYF.